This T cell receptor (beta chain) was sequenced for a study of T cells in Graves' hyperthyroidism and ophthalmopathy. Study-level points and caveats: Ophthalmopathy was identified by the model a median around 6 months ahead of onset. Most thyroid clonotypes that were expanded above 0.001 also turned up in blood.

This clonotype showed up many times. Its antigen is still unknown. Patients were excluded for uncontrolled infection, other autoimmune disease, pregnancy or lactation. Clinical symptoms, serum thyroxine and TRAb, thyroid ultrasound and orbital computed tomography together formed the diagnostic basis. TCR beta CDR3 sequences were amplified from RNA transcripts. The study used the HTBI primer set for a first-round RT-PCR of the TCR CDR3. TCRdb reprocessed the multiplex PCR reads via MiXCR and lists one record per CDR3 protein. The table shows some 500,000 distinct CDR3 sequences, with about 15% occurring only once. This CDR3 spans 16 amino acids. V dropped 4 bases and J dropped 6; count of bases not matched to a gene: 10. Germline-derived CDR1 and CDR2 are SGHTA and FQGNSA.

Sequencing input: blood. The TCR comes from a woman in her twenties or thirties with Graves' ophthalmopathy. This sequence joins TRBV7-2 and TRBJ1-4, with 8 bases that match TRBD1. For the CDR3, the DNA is TGTGCCAGCAGCTCATTGACAGGGGCCAGCCATGAAAAACTGTTTTTT. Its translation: CASSSLTGASHEKLFF.